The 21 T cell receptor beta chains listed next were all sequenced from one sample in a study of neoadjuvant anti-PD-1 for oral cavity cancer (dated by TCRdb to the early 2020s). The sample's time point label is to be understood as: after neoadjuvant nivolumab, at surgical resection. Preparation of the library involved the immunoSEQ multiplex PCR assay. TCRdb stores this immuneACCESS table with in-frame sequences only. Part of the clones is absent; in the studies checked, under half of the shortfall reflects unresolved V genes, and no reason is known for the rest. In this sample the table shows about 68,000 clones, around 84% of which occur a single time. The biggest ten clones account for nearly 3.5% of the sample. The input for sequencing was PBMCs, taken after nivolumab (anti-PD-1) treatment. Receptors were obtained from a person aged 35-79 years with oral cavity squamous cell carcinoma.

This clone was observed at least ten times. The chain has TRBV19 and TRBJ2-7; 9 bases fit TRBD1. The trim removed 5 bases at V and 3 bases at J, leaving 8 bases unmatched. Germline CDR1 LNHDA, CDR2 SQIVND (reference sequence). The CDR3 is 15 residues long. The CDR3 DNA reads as TGTGCCAGTAGTCCCCCCGGGACAGGGAGCTACGAGCAGTACTTC. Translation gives CASSPPGTGSYEQYF.

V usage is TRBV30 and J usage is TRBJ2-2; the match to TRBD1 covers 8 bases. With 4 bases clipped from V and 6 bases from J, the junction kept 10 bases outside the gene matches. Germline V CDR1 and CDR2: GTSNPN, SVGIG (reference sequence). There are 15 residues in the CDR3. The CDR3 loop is CAWTEDREASGELFF. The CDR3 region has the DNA TGTGCCTGGACGGAGGACAGGGAGGCGTCCGGGGAGCTGTTTTTT.

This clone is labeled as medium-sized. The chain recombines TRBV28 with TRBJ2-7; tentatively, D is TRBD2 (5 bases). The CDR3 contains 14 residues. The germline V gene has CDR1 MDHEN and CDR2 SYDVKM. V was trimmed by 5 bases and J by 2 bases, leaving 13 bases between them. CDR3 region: CASSPRTRPYEQYF. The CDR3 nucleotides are TGTGCCAGCAGTCCTCGGACTCGACCCTACGAGCAGTACTTC.

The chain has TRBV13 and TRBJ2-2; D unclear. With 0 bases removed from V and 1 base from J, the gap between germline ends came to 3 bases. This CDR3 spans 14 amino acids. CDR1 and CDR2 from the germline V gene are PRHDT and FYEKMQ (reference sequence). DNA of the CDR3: TGTGCCAGCAGCTTAGGCAAGAACACCGGGGAGCTGTTTTTT. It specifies CASSLGKNTGELFF.

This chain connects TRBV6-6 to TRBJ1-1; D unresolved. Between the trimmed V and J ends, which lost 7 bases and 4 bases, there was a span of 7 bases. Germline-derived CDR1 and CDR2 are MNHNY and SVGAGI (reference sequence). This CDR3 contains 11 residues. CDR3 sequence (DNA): TGTGCCAGCATTGAGGGCACTGAAGCTTTCTTT. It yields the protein CASIEGTEAFF.

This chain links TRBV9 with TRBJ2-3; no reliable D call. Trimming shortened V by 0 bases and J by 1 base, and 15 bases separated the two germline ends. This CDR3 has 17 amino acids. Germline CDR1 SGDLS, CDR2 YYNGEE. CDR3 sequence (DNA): TGTGCCAGCAGCGTAGATTTGGCTCGCCTAGGCACAGATACGCAGTATTTT. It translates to CASSVDLARLGTDTQYF.

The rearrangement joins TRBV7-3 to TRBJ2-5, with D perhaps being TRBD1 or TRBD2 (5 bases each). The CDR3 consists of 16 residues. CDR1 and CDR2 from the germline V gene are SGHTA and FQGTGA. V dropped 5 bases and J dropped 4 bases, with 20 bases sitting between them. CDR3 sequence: CASSPSGGIRGETQYF. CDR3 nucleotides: TGTGCCAGCAGCCCCAGTGGGGGAATTCGGGGAGAGACCCAGTACTTC.

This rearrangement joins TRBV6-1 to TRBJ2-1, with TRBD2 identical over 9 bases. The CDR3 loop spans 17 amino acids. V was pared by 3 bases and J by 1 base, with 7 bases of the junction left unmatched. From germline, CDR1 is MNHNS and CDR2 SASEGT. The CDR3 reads CASSEYSGSLSYNEQFF. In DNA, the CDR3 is TGTGCCAGCAGTGAGTATAGCGGGAGTTTATCCTACAATGAGCAGTTCTTC.

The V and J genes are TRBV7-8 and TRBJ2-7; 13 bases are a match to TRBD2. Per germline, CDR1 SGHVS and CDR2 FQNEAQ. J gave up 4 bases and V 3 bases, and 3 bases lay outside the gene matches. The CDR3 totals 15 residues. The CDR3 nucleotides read TGTGCCAGCAGCTTGGGGACTAGCGGGACTTACGAGCAGTACTTC. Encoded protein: CASSLGTSGTYEQYF.

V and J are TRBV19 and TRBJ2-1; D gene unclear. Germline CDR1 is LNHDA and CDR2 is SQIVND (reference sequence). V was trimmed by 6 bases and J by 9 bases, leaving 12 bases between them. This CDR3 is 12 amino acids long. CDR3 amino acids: CASRRPGGEQFF. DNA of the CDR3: TGTGCCAGTAGGCGCCCTGGCGGTGAGCAGTTCTTC.

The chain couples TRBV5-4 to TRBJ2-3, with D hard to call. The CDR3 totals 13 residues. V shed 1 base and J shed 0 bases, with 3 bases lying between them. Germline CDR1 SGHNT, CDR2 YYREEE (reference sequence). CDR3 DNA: TGTGCCAGCAGCTTGTCTAGCACAGATACGCAGTATTTT. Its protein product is CASSLSSTDTQYF.

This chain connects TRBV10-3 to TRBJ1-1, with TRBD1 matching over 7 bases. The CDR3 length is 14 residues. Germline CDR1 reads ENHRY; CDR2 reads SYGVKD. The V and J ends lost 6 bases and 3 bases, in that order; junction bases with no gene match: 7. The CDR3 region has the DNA TGTGCCATCAGACAGACAGGGTTCGACACTGAAGCTTTCTTT. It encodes CAIRQTGFDTEAFF.

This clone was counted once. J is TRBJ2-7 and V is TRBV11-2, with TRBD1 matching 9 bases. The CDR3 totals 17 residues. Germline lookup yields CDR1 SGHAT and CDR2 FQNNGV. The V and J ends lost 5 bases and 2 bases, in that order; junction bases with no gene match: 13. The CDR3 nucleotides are TGTGCCAGCAGCCGGGGCGTATGGACAGGGGCGACCTACGAGCAGTACTTC. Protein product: CASSRGVWTGATYEQYF. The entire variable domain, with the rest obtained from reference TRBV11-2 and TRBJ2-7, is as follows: EAGVAQSPRYKIIEKRQSVAFWCNPISGHATLYWYQQILGQGPKLLIQFQNNGVVDDSQLPKDRFSAERLKGVDSTLKIQPAKLEDSAVYLCASSRGVWTGATYEQYFGPGTRLTVT.

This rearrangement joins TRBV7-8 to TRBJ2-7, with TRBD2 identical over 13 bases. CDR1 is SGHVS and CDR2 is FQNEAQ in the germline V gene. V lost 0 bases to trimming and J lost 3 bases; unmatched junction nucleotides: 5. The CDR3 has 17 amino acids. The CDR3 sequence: CASSLAGTSGIFYEQYF. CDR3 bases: TGTGCCAGCAGCTTAGCTGGGACTAGCGGGATCTTCTACGAGCAGTACTTC.

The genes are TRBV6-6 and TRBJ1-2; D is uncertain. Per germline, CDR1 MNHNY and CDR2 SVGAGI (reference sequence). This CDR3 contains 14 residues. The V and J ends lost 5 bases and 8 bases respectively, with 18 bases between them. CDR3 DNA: TGTGCCAGCAGTCATCTTCCACAACAAGGGGGCTACACCTTC. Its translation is CASSHLPQQGGYTF.

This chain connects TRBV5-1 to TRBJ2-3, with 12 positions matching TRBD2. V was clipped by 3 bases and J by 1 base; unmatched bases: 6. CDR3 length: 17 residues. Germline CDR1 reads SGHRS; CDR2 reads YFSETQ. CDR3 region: CASSSLAGGRGTDTQYF. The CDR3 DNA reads TGCGCCAGCAGCTCGCTAGCGGGAGGGCGCGGCACAGATACGCAGTATTTT.

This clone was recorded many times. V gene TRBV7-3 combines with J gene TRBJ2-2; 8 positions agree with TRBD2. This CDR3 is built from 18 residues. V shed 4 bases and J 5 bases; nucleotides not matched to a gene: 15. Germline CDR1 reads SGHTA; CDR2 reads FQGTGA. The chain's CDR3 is CASSSPSLGSGMTGELFF. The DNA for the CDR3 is TGTGCCAGCAGCTCTCCCTCTTTGGGTAGCGGGATGACCGGGGAGCTGTTTTTT. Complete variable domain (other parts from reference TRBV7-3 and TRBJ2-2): GAGVSQTPSNKVTEKGKYVELRCDPISGHTALYWYRQSLGQGPEFLIYFQGTGAADDSGLPNDRFFAVRPEGSVSTLKIQRTERGDSAVYLCASSSPSLGSGMTGELFFGEGSRLTVL.

The CDR3 reads CASSPGDRTGANVLTF. CDR3 sequence (DNA): TGTGCCAGCAGTCCAGGGGACAGGACTGGGGCCAACGTCCTGACTTTC. The J gene is TRBJ2-6, the V gene TRBV27; 8 positions match TRBD1. The CDR3 covers 16 residues. V shed 5 bases and J 2 bases; nucleotides not matched to a gene: 5. Germline CDR1 reads MNHEY; CDR2 reads SMNVEV (reference sequence).

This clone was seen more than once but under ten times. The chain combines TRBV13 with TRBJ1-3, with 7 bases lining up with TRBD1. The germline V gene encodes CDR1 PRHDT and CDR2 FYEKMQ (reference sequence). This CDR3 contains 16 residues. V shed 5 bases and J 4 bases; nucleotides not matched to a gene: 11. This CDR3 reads CASSRGGTAAGNTIYF. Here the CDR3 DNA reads TGTGCCAGCAGCCGCGGAGGGACAGCGGCGGGAAACACCATATATTTT.

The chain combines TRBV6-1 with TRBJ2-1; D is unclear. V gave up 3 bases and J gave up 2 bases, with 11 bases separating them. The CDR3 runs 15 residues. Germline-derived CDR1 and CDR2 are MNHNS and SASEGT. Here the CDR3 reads CASSDGQWTYNEQFF. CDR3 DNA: TGTGCCAGCAGTGACGGGCAGTGGACCTACAATGAGCAGTTCTTC.

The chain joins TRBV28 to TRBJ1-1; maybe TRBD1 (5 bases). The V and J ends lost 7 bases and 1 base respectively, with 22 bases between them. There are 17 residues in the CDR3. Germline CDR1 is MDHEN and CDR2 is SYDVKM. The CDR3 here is CASTLTGRGRANTEAFF. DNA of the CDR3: TGTGCCAGCACCTTAACGGGTCGGGGACGGGCGAACACTGAAGCTTTCTTT.